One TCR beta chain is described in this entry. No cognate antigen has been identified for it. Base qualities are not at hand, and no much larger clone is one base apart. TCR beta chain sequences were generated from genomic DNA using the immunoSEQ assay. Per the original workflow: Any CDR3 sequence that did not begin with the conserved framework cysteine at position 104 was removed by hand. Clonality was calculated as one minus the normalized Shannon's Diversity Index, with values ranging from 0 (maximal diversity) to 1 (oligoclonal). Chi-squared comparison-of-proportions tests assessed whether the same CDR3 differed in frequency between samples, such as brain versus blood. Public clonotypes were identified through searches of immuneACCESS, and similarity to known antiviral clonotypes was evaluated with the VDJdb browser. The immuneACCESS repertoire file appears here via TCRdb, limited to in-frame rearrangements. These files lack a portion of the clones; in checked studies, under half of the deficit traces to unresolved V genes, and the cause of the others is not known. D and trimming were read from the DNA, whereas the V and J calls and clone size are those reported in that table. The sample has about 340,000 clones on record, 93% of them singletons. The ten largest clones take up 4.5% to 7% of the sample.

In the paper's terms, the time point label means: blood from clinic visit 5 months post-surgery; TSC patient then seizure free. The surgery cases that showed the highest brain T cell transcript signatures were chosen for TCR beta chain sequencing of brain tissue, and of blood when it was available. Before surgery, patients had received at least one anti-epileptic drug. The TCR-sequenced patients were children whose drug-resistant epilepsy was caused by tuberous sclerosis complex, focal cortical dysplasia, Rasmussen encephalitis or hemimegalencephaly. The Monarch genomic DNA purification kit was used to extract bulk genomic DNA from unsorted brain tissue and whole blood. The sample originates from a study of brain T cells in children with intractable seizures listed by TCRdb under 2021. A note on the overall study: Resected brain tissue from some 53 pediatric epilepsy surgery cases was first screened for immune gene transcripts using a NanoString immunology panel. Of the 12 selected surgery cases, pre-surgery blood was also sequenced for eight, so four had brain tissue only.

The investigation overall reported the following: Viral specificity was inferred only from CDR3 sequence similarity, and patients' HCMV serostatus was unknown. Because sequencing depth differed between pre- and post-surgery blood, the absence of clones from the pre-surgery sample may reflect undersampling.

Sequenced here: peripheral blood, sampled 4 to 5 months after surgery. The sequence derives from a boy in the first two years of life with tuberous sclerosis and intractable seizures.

The nucleotide sequence reads as follows: TGTGCCTGGAGCGAGACCCTCACTAGATCGCAGTTCTTC. Protein translation: CAWSETLTRSQFF. The V and J genes are TRBV30 and TRBJ2-1, and the D gene may be TRBD2, 5 bases matching. The germline V gene (reference sequence) sets CDR1 to GTSNPN and CDR2 to SVGIG. Counted from cysteine to phenylalanine, this CDR3 has 13 amino acids. The sequence is cut down to CDR3 DNA, 39 bases in frame from base 1. V and J lose 3 bases and 12 bases, and a span of 18 bases separates them. With all but the CDR3 taken from the reference TRBV30 and TRBJ2-1 genes, the full variable domain is: SQTIHQWPATLVQPVGSPLSLECTVEGTSNPNLYWYRQAAGRGLQLLFYSVGIGQISSEVPQNLSASRPQDRQFILSSKKLLLSDSGFYLCAWSETLTRSQFFGPGTRLTVL.